This passage covers 21 T cell receptor beta chains from one sample sequenced in a study of CD8+ T cells in alopecia areata. Extraction and reverse transcription of RNA yielded cDNA as the sequencing template. The repertoire was sequenced with immunoSEQ multiplex PCR; TCRdb's copy has only in-frame clones and lacks some. This repertoire holds about 110,000 clones, and none appear only once. Source material: lesional skin. The receptors were gathered from a C3H/HeJ mouse with alopecia areata. This line is of MHC haplotype H2-k.

To note about this clone: Mouse gene names apply. The CDR3 goes on 4 residues after the read ends, and that part is filled in from the germline J gene. This rearrangement joins TRBV1 to TRBJ2-3; TRBD2 aligns across 14 bases. CDR3 length: 17 amino acids. CDR1 and CDR2 from the germline V gene are NSQYPW and LRSPGD (reference sequence). J lost 1 base, V lost 6 bases, and 6 bases had no gene match. CDR3 DNA (partial): TGCACCTGCAGCCCGGGACTGGGGGGGCGCCGTGCAGAA. Translating gives CTCSPGLGGRRAE. The entire CDR3 reads CTCSPGLGGRRAETLYF.

In its sample, this clone was seen a few times. The gene names given are mouse names. Read coverage stops 4 residues before the CDR3 terminus; the germline J gene supplies the remainder. The rearrangement links TRBV13-3 to TRBJ1-4; possibly TRBD1 for D (6 bases). CDR1 and CDR2 from the germline V gene are NNHDY and SYVADS. The CDR3 spans 15 residues. The covered CDR3 bases are TGTGCCAGCAGTGATGCGGCAGGGGTGGTCGAA. Its translation: CASSDAAGVVE. The CDR3, in full, reads CASSDAAGVVERLFF.

This clone was found a few times. The gene names given are mouse names. The read is 4 residues too short to cover the CDR3 end, so that end is filled in from the germline J gene. The sample carries other DNA sequences with the same CDR3. V is TRBV1 and J is TRBJ2-5; TRBD1 aligns across 9 bases. The CDR3 contains 15 residues. Per the germline V gene, CDR1 is NSQYPW and CDR2 is LRSPGD (reference sequence). The CDR3 spells CTCSAPGTGRDTQYF. CDR3 bases read: TGCACCTGCAGTGCCCCCGGGACAGGGCGAGAC.

This clone was seen only a few times. Any gene name here is a mouse gene name. The CDR3 end lies 4 residues beyond the end of the read and is filled in from the germline J gene. The chain has TRBV13-3 and TRBJ2-3; possibly TRBD2 for D (7 bases). Germline V gene data show CDR1 as NNHDY and CDR2 as SYVADS. Between the trimmed V and J ends, which lost 0 bases and 0 bases, there was a span of 11 bases. There are 16 residues in the CDR3. The CDR3 is CASSDGGGRSAETLYF. The part of the CDR3 DNA that was read is TGTGCCAGCAGTGATGGTGGGGGGCGGAGTGCAGAA.

Points on this clone: The gene names given are mouse names. The read comes to an end 4 residues before the CDR3 does, leaving the germline J gene to fill in the end. The chain is built from TRBV5 and TRBJ2-7, with D possibly TRBD2 on 6 matching bases. CDR3 size: 14 residues. The V end was cut by 4 bases, the J end by 0 bases, with 10 bases between. Germline CDR1 LGHNA, CDR2 YNLKQL (reference sequence). CDR3 DNA, as far as it was read: TGTGCCAGCAGCCTCGGACTGAGCTCCTAT. Translation: CASSLGLSSY. From start to end, the CDR3 is CASSLGLSSYEQYF.

Regarding this clone: Gene names are mouse gene names. Read coverage stops 4 residues before the CDR3 terminus; the germline J gene supplies the remainder. The J gene is TRBJ2-7, the V gene TRBV13-2; the match to TRBD2 covers 7 bases. Looked up from germline, CDR1 is NNHNN and CDR2 is SYGAGS (reference sequence). J lost 0 bases, V lost 1 base, and 7 bases had no gene match. The CDR3 is 16 amino acids. The DNA read from the CDR3 is TGTGCCAGCGGTGATCCTGACTGGGCCCCCTCCTAT. Amino acids: CASGDPDWAPSY. The CDR3 in full is CASGDPDWAPSYEQYF.

As for this clone: Here the gene names and germline are mouse. The CDR3 end lies 4 residues beyond the end of the read and is filled in from the germline J gene. This chain joins TRBV1 and TRBJ2-3; 11 nucleotides match TRBD2. This CDR3 region has 17 residues. Germline loops: CDR1 NSQYPW, CDR2 LRSPGD (reference sequence). The V segment lost 4 bases and the J segment 1 base; nucleotides outside the gene matches: 7. The sequenced CDR3 bases are TGCACCTGCAGTGGCGGACTGGGGGGTAAGGGTGCAGAA. Translating gives CTCSGGLGGKGAE. The entire CDR3 is CTCSGGLGGKGAETLYF. The full variable domain, its missing parts supplied by reference TRBV1 and TRBJ2-3, is VTLLEQNPRWRLVPRGQAVNLRCILKNSQYPWMSWYQQDLQKQLQWLFTLRSPGDKEVKSLPGADYLATRVTDTELRLQVANMSQGRTLYCTCSGGLGGKGAETLYFGSGTRLTVL.

About this clone itself: Genes here carry mouse names. The read comes to an end 4 residues before the CDR3 does, leaving the germline J gene to fill in the end. The chain carries TRBV13-3 and TRBJ2-5, with TRBD1 as a possible D gene (6 bases). In germline, CDR1 is NNHDY, CDR2 SYVADS. The CDR3 has 14 residues. The CDR3 bases that were read are TGTGCCAGCAGTGATGACAGGGTAGGAGAC. Translation gives CASSDDRVGD. The CDR3 in its entirety is CASSDDRVGDTQYF.

This clone has a handful of counts. Mouse gene names apply. Sequencing ends 4 residues short of the CDR3 end; the germline J gene provides the rest. This rearrangement joins TRBV19 to TRBJ1-2; weak D call: TRBD1 (6 bases). Germline values: CDR1 FNHDT, CDR2 SITEND (reference sequence). CDR3 length: 15 residues. V lost 5 bases to trimming and J lost 0 bases, with 14 bases between them. Partial CDR3 DNA: TGTGCCAGCAGCCCCGGGACAAACCCAAACTCC. Protein sequence: CASSPGTNPNS. The CDR3 in full is CASSPGTNPNSDYTF.

Comments on this clone: Genes and germline come from the mouse. The CDR3 end lies 4 residues beyond the end of the read and is filled in from the germline J gene. V is TRBV16 and J is TRBJ2-5, with TRBD2 matching 11 bases. The J segment lost 3 bases and the V segment lost 3 bases, leaving 5 bases of the junction unmatched. The CDR3 totals 16 residues. Germline V CDR1 and CDR2: SGHSA, FRNQAP. The DNA read from the CDR3 is TGTGCAAGCAGCTTGGGACTGGGGGTAGGGCAAGAC. It codes for CASSLGLGVGQD. The full CDR3 protein is CASSLGLGVGQDTQYF.

Only a few counts were recorded for this clone. Gene names are the mouse ones. This CDR3 is CASSHAGNYAEQFF. The sequenced CDR3 bases are TGTGCAAGCAGCCACGCTGGGAACTATGCT. The rearrangement joins TRBV16 to TRBJ2-1; TRBD2 is a possible D gene (5 bases). Read data end 4 residues before the CDR3 end; the end is taken from the germline J gene. Deletions cut 5 bases from V and 1 base from J, with 9 bases between. Germline assignment: CDR1 SGHSA and CDR2 FRNQAP. CDR3 size: 14 residues.

This clone was counted only a few times. The translated DNA and TCRdb's protein are not identical at residue 12; the protein here was translated from the DNA. Mouse gene names apply. From the germline J gene comes the end of the CDR3, since the read stops 3 residues before it. V and J are TRBV13-3 and TRBJ1-6; the D gene is possibly TRBD1 (6 bases). TRBJ1-6 is placed among ORFs of uncertain function. V dropped 5 bases and J dropped 2 bases, with 11 bases sitting between them. This CDR3 has 15 residues. Germline V gene sequence: CDR1 NNHDY, CDR2 SYVADS. CDR3 DNA, as far as it was read: TGTGCCAGCAGGGGGGGGCCGGCCTATAATTCGCCC. Protein product: CASRGGPAYNSP. The entire CDR3 reads CASRGGPAYNSPLYF.

Turning to this clone: Gene names are the mouse ones. CDR3 DNA, as far as it was read: TGTGCCAGCAGCCCCATCACAGGGGGCGGCAACGAA. Translated, it gives CASSPITGGGNE. The entire CDR3 protein is CASSPITGGGNERLFF. The V and J genes are TRBV13-3 and TRBJ1-4; 9 bases fit TRBD1. The read halts 4 residues ahead of the CDR3 end, with the missing end drawn from the germline J gene. CDR3 size: 16 residues. The J segment lost 4 bases and the V segment lost 5 bases, leaving 9 bases of the junction unmatched. Germline CDR1 reads NNHDY; CDR2 reads SYVADS.

To note about this clone: The genes are named according to mouse. The read terminates 4 residues ahead of where the CDR3 ends, so the germline J gene completes it. The chain combines TRBV1 with TRBJ1-4; 7 positions agree with TRBD1. The CDR3 is 15 amino acids. The J segment lost 0 bases and the V segment lost 5 bases, leaving 3 bases of the junction unmatched. The germline CDR1 and CDR2 sequences are NSQYPW and LRSPGD (reference sequence). CDR3 region: CTCSQGGLSNERLFF. The sequenced part of the CDR3 DNA is TGCACCTGCAGTCAGGGGGGACTTTCCAACGAA.

This clone came up a few times. All gene names here are mouse names. The read halts 4 residues ahead of the CDR3 end, with the missing end drawn from the germline J gene. V gene TRBV13-2 combines with J gene TRBJ2-7; D is perhaps TRBD2 (6 bases). The CDR3 consists of 13 residues. Trimming pared 2 bases from V and 3 bases from J, leaving 9 bases between. Per germline, CDR1 NNHNN and CDR2 SYGAGS (reference sequence). The part of the CDR3 DNA that was read is TGTGCCAGCGGTGAGGGACTTAACTAT. Amino acids: CASGEGLNY. The entire CDR3 is CASGEGLNYEQYF.

This clone was seen a handful of times. The gene names given are mouse names. Coverage ceases 4 residues before the CDR3 finishes, and the germline J gene fills in the end. This chain uses TRBV13-3 with TRBJ2-5; D might be TRBD2 (7 bases). CDR1 is NNHDY, CDR2 SYVADS, per germline. The CDR3 is made up of 13 amino acids. CDR3 residues: CASSSGGADTQYF. The part of the CDR3 DNA that was read is TGTGCCAGCAGTTCGGGGGGCGCTGAC.

Details on this clone: The germline and genes are mouse ones. The read is 4 residues too short to cover the CDR3 end, so that end is filled in from the germline J gene. This chain links TRBV13-3 with TRBJ2-3; TRBD2 agrees at 9 bases. CDR1 NNHDY and CDR2 SYVADS come from the germline V gene. Trimming took 3 bases from V and 0 from J; bases not matched to a gene: 5. This CDR3 has 16 residues. The sequenced CDR3 bases are TGTGCCAGCAGTGCCGGGACTGGGCGTAGTGCAGAA. Translated: CASSAGTGRSAE. In full, the CDR3 reads CASSAGTGRSAETLYF.

Notes on this clone: Gene names refer to mouse genes. The read ends 4 residues shy of where the CDR3 ends; the end is completed using the germline J gene. This chain connects TRBV13-1 to TRBJ2-5; maybe TRBD1 (5 bases). This CDR3 contains 14 residues. CDR1 is NSHNY and CDR2 is SYGAGN in the germline V gene. The sequenced CDR3 bases are TGTGCCAGCAGTGATGCGGGCAGGGCCGAC. As protein: CASSDAGRAD. The entire CDR3 is CASSDAGRADTQYF.

On this clone: Here the gene names and germline are mouse. The read ends 4 residues early relative to the CDR3; the germline J gene fills the gap. The chain combines TRBV19 with TRBJ2-5; D is undetermined. Trimming stripped 0 bases from V and 3 bases from J, with 5 bases between. CDR1 and CDR2 from the germline V gene are FNHDT and SITEND (reference sequence). The CDR3 is made up of 13 amino acids. The part of the CDR3 DNA that was read is TGTGCCAGCAGTATAGTTCAACAAGAC. Translating it yields CASSIVQQD. The whole CDR3 is CASSIVQQDTQYF.

This clone occurred a few times. The listed genes are named as in mouse. The read falls 4 residues short of the CDR3 end, and the missing part is taken from the germline J gene. This rearrangement joins TRBV13-3 to TRBJ1-4, with D maybe TRBD1 (6 bases). The V gene lost 1 base and the J gene lost 3 bases, with 16 bases spanning the gap. Looked up from germline, CDR1 is NNHDY and CDR2 is SYVADS. The CDR3 length is 17 residues. This chain's CDR3 is CASSDSRRDTTNERLFF. The CDR3 bases that were read are TGTGCCAGCAGTGATTCAAGACGGGACACAACCAACGAA. Based on the CDR3 plus reference TRBV13-3 and TRBJ1-4, the full variable domain is EAAVTQSPRSKVAVTGGKVTLSCHQTNNHDYMYWYRQDTGHGLRLIHYSYVADSTEKGDIPDGYKASRPSQENFSLILELASLSQTAVYFCASSDSRRDTTNERLFFGHGTKLSVL.

A word on this clone: This clone may be a read error of a much larger clone one base away. Mouse gene names and germline throughout. The read halts 4 residues ahead of the CDR3 end, with the missing end drawn from the germline J gene. V usage is TRBV14 and J usage is TRBJ2-3; 7 nucleotides match TRBD1. Germline V lookup: CDR1 SGHDT, CDR2 FRDEAV. With V trimmed by 5 bases and J by 0 bases, 3 bases remained unmatched. CDR3 size: 14 residues. The CDR3 DNA, read in part, is TGTGCCAGCAGCGGGACAGCTAGTGCAGAA. Translating it yields CASSGTASAE. The CDR3 as a whole reads CASSGTASAETLYF.